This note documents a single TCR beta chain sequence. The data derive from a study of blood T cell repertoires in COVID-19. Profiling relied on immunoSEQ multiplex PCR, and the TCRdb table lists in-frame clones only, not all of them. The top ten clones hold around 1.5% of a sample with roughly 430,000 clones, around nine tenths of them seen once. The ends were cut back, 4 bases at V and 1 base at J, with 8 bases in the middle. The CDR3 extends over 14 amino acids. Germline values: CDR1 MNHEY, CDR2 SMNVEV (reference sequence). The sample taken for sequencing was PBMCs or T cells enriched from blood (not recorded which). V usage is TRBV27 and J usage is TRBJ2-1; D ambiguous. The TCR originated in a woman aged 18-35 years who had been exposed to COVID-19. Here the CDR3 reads CASSSRGSYNEQFF. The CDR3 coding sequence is TGTGCCAGCAGTTCACGCGGATCCTACAATGAGCAGTTCTTC.